This T cell receptor (beta chain) is drawn from a study of shared clonotypes between healthy human individuals. The wider study: Each donor's CD8 memory used one plate, CD8 naive two, each CD4 subset three.

Turning to this clone: Antigen unknown.

The study's findings and limits: About 5% of naive CD4 clonotypes were shared across a few donors.

Donors, without exception, were Caucasian adults residing in Nashville, Tennessee. CDR1 is SGHDT and CDR2 is YYEEEE in the germline V gene. The CDR3 sequence is 16 residues long. J was trimmed by 2 bases and V by 4 bases; bases with no gene match: 10. In the authors' methods: Filtering was not the same, since immunoSEQ gave junction-only sequences without quality scores. Repertoires were generated with immunoSEQ multiplex PCR, while TCRdb's copy carries only in-frame clones and drops some. For V, J and clone size, that table is used; D and trimming come from the DNA. The sample has a few million clones, approximately 94% seen once.

This TCR came from a man aged 18 to 30 in good health. Source material: naive CD4+ T cells sorted from blood. Subset: CD45RA+ positively selected. The chain couples TRBV5-6 to TRBJ2-5; TRBD1 agrees at 8 bases. In DNA, the CDR3 is TGTGCCAGCAGCCCCAAAGGACAGGGACCACAAGAGACCCAGTACTTC. It encodes CASSPKGQGPQETQYF.